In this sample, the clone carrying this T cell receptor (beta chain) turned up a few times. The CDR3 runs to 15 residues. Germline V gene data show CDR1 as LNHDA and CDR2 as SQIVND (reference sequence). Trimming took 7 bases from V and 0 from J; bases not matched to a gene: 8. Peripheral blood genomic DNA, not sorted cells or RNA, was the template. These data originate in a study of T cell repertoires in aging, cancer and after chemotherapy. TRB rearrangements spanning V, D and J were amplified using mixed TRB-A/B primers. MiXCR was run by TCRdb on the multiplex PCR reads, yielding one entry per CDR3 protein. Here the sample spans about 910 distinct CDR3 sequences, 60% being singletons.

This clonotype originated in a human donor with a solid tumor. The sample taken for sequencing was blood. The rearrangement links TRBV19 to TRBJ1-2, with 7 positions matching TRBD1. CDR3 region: CASNLGGPANYGYTF. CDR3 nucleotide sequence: TGTGCCAGTAACCTAGGGGGCCCAGCTAACTATGGCTACACCTTC.